The 23 T cell receptor beta chains below were found in one sample sequenced in a study of cytomegalovirus exposure and HLA in healthy donors (dated by TCRdb to about 2017). Receptor libraries were prepared by the immunoSEQ multiplex PCR assay. For the multiplex PCR, a mixture combining 60 forward primers for TCR Vbeta segments and 13 reverse primers for TCR Jbeta segments was used. The table comes from immuneACCESS by way of TCRdb, which keeps in-frame sequences with V and J called. Part of the clones is missing from these tables; in studies checked, under half for an unresolved V gene and the rest for unknown reasons. Recorded for this sample are some 190,000 clones; around 84% of them occurred a single time. About 3% of the sample is in the top ten clones. Input material: PBMCs. The receptor source for this set is a man aged 35 to 55 in good health and CMV-seropositive.

This chain connects TRBV5-8 to TRBJ1-6, with a tentative D call TRBD1 (6 bases). The CDR3 is 15 amino acids. The V gene's germline CDR1 is SGHTS and CDR2 YDEGEE. With 4 bases removed from V and 6 bases from J, the gap between germline ends came to 14 bases. The CDR3 DNA reads as TGTGCCAGCAGCCACCATGGGGGCCCTAATTCACCCCTCCACTTT. This translates into CASSHHGGPNSPLHF.

This clone showed up just once. V usage is TRBV2 and J usage is TRBJ2-1, with 7 bases lining up with TRBD1. The CDR3 is 15 amino acids. V shed 4 bases and J 2 bases; nucleotides not matched to a gene: 5. The germline V gene encodes CDR1 SNHLY and CDR2 FYNNEI. CDR3 DNA sequence: TGTGCCAGCAGTGGGACGACAGGGACCTACAATGAGCAGTTCTTC. Translating it yields CASSGTTGTYNEQFF.

The sample holds one count of this clone. V and J are TRBV4-1 and TRBJ1-2, with 7 positions matching TRBD1. The V gene end was trimmed by 3 bases and the J gene end by 3 bases; junction bases not matched to a gene: 10. Germline-derived CDR1 and CDR2 are MGHRA and YSYEKL. The CDR3 sequence is 16 residues long. CDR3: CASSQGSGRGDYGYTF. The CDR3 bases are TGCGCCAGCAGCCAGGGGAGTGGCAGGGGGGACTATGGCTACACCTTC.

The CDR3 region is CASSIFGDSGNTIYF. For the CDR3, the DNA is TGTGCCAGTAGTATTTTCGGTGACTCTGGAAACACCATATATTTT. The chain couples TRBV19 to TRBJ1-3; no reliable D call. With 3 bases removed from V and 0 bases from J, the gap between germline ends came to 9 bases. This CDR3 is 15 amino acids long. The germline V gene has CDR1 LNHDA and CDR2 SQIVND (reference sequence).

V and J are TRBV6-5 and TRBJ1-5; D is ambiguous. Between the trimmed V and J ends, which lost 9 bases and 2 bases, there was a span of 11 bases. The CDR3 is 13 amino acids. Germline V gene sequence: CDR1 MNHEY, CDR2 SVGAGI. DNA for the CDR3: TGTGCCAGGGGCTCCGGGGGCAATCAGCCCCAGCATTTT. Translation gives CARGSGGNQPQHF.

The chain couples TRBV4-3 to TRBJ2-2; D possibly corresponds to TRBD2 (5 bases). CDR1 and CDR2 (germline): LGHNA, YSLEER. V gave up 0 bases and J gave up 0 bases, with 14 bases separating them. The CDR3 runs to 18 residues. The CDR3 DNA reads TGCGCCAGCAGCCAAGATTCCTCAGGACTGACGAACACCGGGGAGCTGTTTTTT. This translates into CASSQDSSGLTNTGELFF.

The rearrangement links TRBV28 to TRBJ1-3; D remains ambiguous. Germline CDR1 is MDHEN and CDR2 is SYDVKM. V was trimmed by 2 bases and J by 0 bases, leaving 8 bases between them. CDR3 size: 15 residues. Here the CDR3 DNA reads TGTGCCAGCAGTTTAACCGCTATCTCTGGAAACACCATATATTTT. It translates to CASSLTAISGNTIYF.

The chain has TRBV6-5 and TRBJ1-2; 10 bases map to TRBD1. The V gene's germline CDR1 is MNHEY and CDR2 SVGAGI. CDR3 length equals 15 residues. Trimming removed 2 bases from V and 4 bases from J; junction bases left unmatched: 4. The CDR3 DNA reads as TGTGCCAGCAGTTACGGACAGGGGGATGTCTATGGCTACACCTTC. Amino acid sequence: CASSYGQGDVYGYTF.

This chain uses TRBV2 with TRBJ2-7; 12 bases align to TRBD1. The V gene end was trimmed by 6 bases and the J gene end by 6 bases; junction bases not matched to a gene: 15. The CDR3 extends over 17 amino acids. The V gene's germline CDR1 is SNHLY and CDR2 FYNNEI. The CDR3 nucleotides are TGTGCCAGCAGACCCGGGACAGGGGGCAGGGGACTACGCGAGCAGTACTTC. This encodes CASRPGTGGRGLREQYF.

The chain has TRBV5-3 and TRBJ1-1; TRBD1 matches at 8 bases. TRBV5-3 falls under the ORF class, with uncertain function. Unmatched junction bases numbered 12, after V lost 4 bases and J lost 10 bases. The CDR3 runs to 14 residues. CDR3 loop: CARSAGQGRKGAFF. In DNA form, the CDR3 reads TGTGCCAGAAGCGCCGGACAGGGCCGCAAAGGAGCTTTCTTT.

The CDR3 bases are TGTGCCAGCAGTCTTGGACAGGACTACAATGAGCAGTTCTTC. Encoded protein: CASSLGQDYNEQFF. J is TRBJ2-1 and V is TRBV28, with 7 positions matching TRBD1. This CDR3 spans 14 amino acids. Per the germline V gene, CDR1 is MDHEN and CDR2 is SYDVKM. V was clipped by 5 bases and J by 3 bases; unmatched bases: 4.

The chain combines TRBV9 with TRBJ2-7; 9 bases line up with TRBD2. The germline gives CDR1 SGDLS, CDR2 YYNGEE. The CDR3 length is 16 residues. V lost 0 bases and J lost 3; bases outside the gene matches: 7. The CDR3 here is CASSVEASGNIYEQYF. The CDR3 nucleotides are TGTGCCAGCAGCGTAGAAGCTAGCGGGAATATCTACGAGCAGTACTTC.

This chain links TRBV18 with TRBJ1-4, with 8 bases that match TRBD1. Unmatched junction bases numbered 1, after V lost 2 bases and J lost 5 bases. The CDR3 sequence is 14 residues long. CDR1 is KGHSH and CDR2 is LQKENI in the germline V gene. DNA for the CDR3: TGTGCCAGCTCACCAGGGACAGGCAATGAAAAACTGTTTTTT. Amino acids: CASSPGTGNEKLFF.

This chain connects TRBV30 to TRBJ2-2; TRBD1 is a possible D gene (6 bases). The length of the CDR3 is 15 residues. Germline V gene lookup returns CDR1 GTSNPN and CDR2 SVGIG (reference sequence). The ends were cut back, 3 bases at V and 4 bases at J, with 15 bases in the middle. This CDR3 reads CAWRGWGLATGELFF. CDR3 DNA: TGTGCCTGGAGGGGTTGGGGGCTGGCCACCGGGGAGCTGTTTTTT. Complete variable domain (other parts from reference TRBV30 and TRBJ2-2): SQTIHQWPATLVQPVGSPLSLECTVEGTSNPNLYWYRQAAGRGLQLLFYSVGIGQISSEVPQNLSASRPQDRQFILSSKKLLLSDSGFYLCAWRGWGLATGELFFGEGSRLTVL.

This clone was counted a single time. This chain links TRBV5-8 with TRBJ2-5; 15 bases fit TRBD2. Germline loops: CDR1 SGHTS, CDR2 YDEGEE. This CDR3 spans 16 amino acids. The J segment lost 5 bases and the V segment lost 4 bases, leaving 6 bases of the junction unmatched. CDR3 nucleotide sequence: TGTGCCAGCAGCCTAGGACTAGCGGGAGGGAGGGAGACCCAGTACTTC. Its protein is CASSLGLAGGRETQYF.

This chain links TRBV28 with TRBJ2-7; 9 bases are shared with TRBD1. Germline trimming cut 1 base from V and 1 base from J; bases unmatched to any gene: 2. This CDR3 is built from 15 residues. Germline V gene sequence: CDR1 MDHEN, CDR2 SYDVKM. CDR3 protein: CASSLLGTGSYEQYF. For the CDR3, the DNA is TGTGCCAGCAGTTTATTAGGGACAGGGTCCTACGAGCAGTACTTC.

The chain combines TRBV6-1 with TRBJ1-2, with 8 positions matching TRBD1. Germline CDR1 reads MNHNS; CDR2 reads SASEGT. The CDR3 runs to 13 residues. V lost 6 bases and J lost 5; bases outside the gene matches: 5. In nucleotides, the CDR3 is TGTGCCAGCAGCCTGACAGGGGAGTATGGCTACACCTTC. Amino acid sequence: CASSLTGEYGYTF.

The chain carries TRBV4-1 and TRBJ2-3, with a weak D call TRBD2 (6 bases). Per germline, CDR1 MGHRA and CDR2 YSYEKL. CDR3 length: 15 amino acids. V lost 3 bases, J lost 6 bases, and 16 bases lay in between. The CDR3 bases are TGCGCCAGCAGCCATCACCGGGACTCAGGGGATACGCAGTATTTT. Translating it yields CASSHHRDSGDTQYF.

The genes are TRBV15 and TRBJ2-7; 9 nucleotides agree with TRBD1. The CDR3 sequence is 16 residues long. From germline, CDR1 is LNHNV and CDR2 YYDKDF (reference sequence). Trimming cost V 1 base and J 5 bases; bases outside gene matches: 9. In nucleotides, the CDR3 is TGTGCCACCAGCAGAGGCCCACAGACAGGGGGGAACGAGCAGTACTTC. It encodes CATSRGPQTGGNEQYF.

This clone was observed once. This chain joins TRBV5-4 and TRBJ2-2; 10 bases are a match to TRBD1. There are 17 residues in the CDR3. After removal of 1 base from V and 3 bases from J, the junction contained 6 bases not matched to a gene. Germline assignment: CDR1 SGHNT and CDR2 YYREEE (reference sequence). CDR3 amino acids: CASSLRQGAVDTGELFF. DNA of the CDR3: TGTGCCAGCAGCTTGAGACAGGGGGCCGTAGACACCGGGGAGCTGTTTTTT.

The CDR3 is CASNPAGRETQYF. The CDR3 nucleotides read TGTGCCAGCAACCCTGCGGGGCGGGAGACCCAGTACTTC. The chain carries TRBV28 and TRBJ2-5, with TRBD2 as a possible D gene (6 bases). The CDR3 covers 13 residues. V was clipped by 7 bases and J by 5 bases, with 14 bases between them. CDR1 and CDR2 from the germline V gene are MDHEN and SYDVKM.

The J gene is TRBJ2-7, the V gene TRBV11-2; 7 bases match TRBD1. Germline CDR1 is SGHAT and CDR2 is FQNNGV. J lost 1 base, V lost 3 bases, and 3 bases had no gene match. This CDR3 comprises 14 residues. The CDR3 DNA reads TGTGCCAGCAGCTTCGGCAGGGGGTCCTACGAGCAGTACTTC. It translates to CASSFGRGSYEQYF.

The rearrangement joins TRBV6-1 to TRBJ1-4; TRBD1 agrees at 7 bases. The CDR3 covers 14 residues. Germline CDR1 reads MNHNS; CDR2 reads SASEGT. V gave up 5 bases and J gave up 4 bases; unmatched junction bases: 4. DNA of the CDR3: TGTGCCAGCAGTCAAGGGACAGTTAATGAAAAACTGTTTTTT. Residues: CASSQGTVNEKLFF.